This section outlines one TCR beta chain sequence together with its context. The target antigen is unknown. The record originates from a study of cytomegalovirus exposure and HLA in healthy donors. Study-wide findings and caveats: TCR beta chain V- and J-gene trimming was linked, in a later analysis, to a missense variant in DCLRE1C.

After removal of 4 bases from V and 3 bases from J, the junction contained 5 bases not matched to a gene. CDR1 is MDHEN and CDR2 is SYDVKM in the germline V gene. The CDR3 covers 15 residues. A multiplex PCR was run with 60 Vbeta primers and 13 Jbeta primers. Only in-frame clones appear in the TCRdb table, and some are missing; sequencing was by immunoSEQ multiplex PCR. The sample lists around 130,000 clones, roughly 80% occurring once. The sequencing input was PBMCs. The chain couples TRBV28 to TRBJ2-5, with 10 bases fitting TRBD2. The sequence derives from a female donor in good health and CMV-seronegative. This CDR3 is CASSSIAGGEETQYF. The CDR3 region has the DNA TGTGCCAGCAGTTCCATAGCGGGAGGAGAAGAGACCCAGTACTTC.